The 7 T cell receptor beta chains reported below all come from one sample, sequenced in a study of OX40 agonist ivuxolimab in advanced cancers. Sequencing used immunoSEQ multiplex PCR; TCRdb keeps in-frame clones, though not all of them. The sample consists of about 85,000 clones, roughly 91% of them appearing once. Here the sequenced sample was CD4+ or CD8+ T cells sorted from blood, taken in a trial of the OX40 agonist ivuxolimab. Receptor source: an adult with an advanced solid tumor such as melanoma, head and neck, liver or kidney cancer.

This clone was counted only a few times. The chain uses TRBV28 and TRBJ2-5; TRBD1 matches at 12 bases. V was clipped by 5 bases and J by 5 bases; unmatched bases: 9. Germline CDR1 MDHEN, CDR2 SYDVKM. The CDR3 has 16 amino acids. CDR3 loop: CASSPTGTGGEETQYF. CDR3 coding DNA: TGTGCCAGCAGTCCAACCGGGACAGGGGGCGAGGAGACCCAGTACTTC. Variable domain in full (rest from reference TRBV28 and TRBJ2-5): DVKVTQSSRYLVKRTGEKVFLECVQDMDHENMFWYRQDPGLGLRLIYFSYDVKMKEKGDIPEGYSVSREKKERFSLILESASTNQTSMYLCASSPTGTGGEETQYFGPGTRLLVL.

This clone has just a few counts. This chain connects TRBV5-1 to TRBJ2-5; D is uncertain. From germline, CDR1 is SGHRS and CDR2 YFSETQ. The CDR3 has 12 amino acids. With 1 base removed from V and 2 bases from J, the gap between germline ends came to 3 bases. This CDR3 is CASSLRQETQYF. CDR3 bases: TGCGCCAGCAGCTTGAGACAAGAGACCCAGTACTTC.

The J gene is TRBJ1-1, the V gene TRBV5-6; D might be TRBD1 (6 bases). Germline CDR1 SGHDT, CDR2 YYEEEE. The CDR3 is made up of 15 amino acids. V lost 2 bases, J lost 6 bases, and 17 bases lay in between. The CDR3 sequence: CASSLLQGSMSEAFF. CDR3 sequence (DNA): TGTGCCAGCAGCTTACTCCAGGGGAGCATGTCTGAAGCTTTCTTT.

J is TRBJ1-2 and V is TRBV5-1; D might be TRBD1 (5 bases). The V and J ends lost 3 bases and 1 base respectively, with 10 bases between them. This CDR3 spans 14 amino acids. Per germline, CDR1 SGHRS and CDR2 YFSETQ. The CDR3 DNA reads TGCGCCAGCAGCTCTCCAGGGTTTAACTATGGCTACACCTTC. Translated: CASSSPGFNYGYTF.

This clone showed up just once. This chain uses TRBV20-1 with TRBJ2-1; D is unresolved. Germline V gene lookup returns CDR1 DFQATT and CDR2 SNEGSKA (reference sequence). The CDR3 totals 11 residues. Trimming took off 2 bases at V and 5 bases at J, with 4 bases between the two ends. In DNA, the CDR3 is TGCAGTGCTAGATCGAACAATGAGCAGTTCTTC. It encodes CSARSNNEQFF.

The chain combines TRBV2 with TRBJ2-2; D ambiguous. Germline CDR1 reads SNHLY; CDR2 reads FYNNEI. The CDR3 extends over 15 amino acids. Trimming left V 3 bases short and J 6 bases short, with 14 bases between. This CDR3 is CASSEGRIAPGELFF. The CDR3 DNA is TGTGCCAGCAGTGAGGGCAGGATTGCCCCCGGGGAGCTGTTTTTT.

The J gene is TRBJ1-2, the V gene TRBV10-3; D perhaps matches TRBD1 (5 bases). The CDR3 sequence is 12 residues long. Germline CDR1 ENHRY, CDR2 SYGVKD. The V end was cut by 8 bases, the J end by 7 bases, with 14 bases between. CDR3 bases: TGTGCCATCTGGGGTAGGGGTGTTGGCTACACCTTC. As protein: CAIWGRGVGYTF.